Below, 13 T cell receptor beta chains from the same sample are listed, as sequenced in a study of CD8 T cell repertoires and HIV-1 epitope variants. Which antigens these TCRs recognize remains unknown. Libraries were prepared by immunoSEQ multiplex PCR; TCRdb keeps only in-frame clonotypes and omits some of them. The sample lists about 2,600 clones; 70% to 85% were seen once. The sample comprised cultured CD8+ T cells derived from PBMCs. The receptors come from a male donor with HIV.

The CDR3 DNA follows: TGTGCCAGCAGCCCAGGCGGGGAAACGAACACTGAAGCTTTCTTT. Protein product: CASSPGGETNTEAFF. V and J are TRBV9 and TRBJ1-1; D call uncertain. V was pared by 4 bases and J by 1 base, with 14 bases between. Germline V CDR1 and CDR2: SGDLS, YYNGEE. The CDR3 loop spans 15 amino acids.

By sample fraction, this clone is large. The V gene is TRBV15, the J gene TRBJ2-5; D is unclear. This CDR3 region has 13 residues. Deletions cut 0 bases from V and 4 bases from J, with 6 bases between. Germline CDR1 LNHNV, CDR2 YYDKDF (reference sequence). The CDR3 protein is CATSRDRRETQYF. The CDR3 DNA sequence: TGTGCCACCAGCAGAGATCGGAGAGAGACCCAGTACTTC.

This clone was detected a few times. This chain joins TRBV27 and TRBJ2-3; 10 bases map to TRBD2. V was pared by 7 bases and J by 0 bases, with 13 bases of the junction left unmatched. Per the germline V gene, CDR1 is MNHEY and CDR2 is SMNVEV (reference sequence). The CDR3 length is 18 residues. This chain's CDR3 is CASTPTTTSGRSTDTQYF. CDR3 nucleotide sequence: TGTGCCAGCACCCCGACCACGACTAGCGGGCGTAGCACAGATACGCAGTATTTT.

By its share, this clone is large. This specimen includes other DNA sequences encoding the same CDR3. The chain has TRBV27 and TRBJ2-7, with D perhaps matching TRBD1 (6 bases). The CDR3 spans 16 residues. V was trimmed by 0 bases and J by 0 bases, leaving 12 bases between them. Germline V gives CDR1 MNHEY, CDR2 SMNVEV (reference sequence). The CDR3 sequence is CASSLSQGTLSYEQYF. The CDR3 region has the DNA TGTGCCAGCAGTTTATCACAGGGAACCCTCTCCTACGAGCAGTACTTC.

In this sample, this clone is medium-sized. The gene calls are TRBV25-1 and TRBJ2-7; 9 nucleotides match TRBD1. CDR3 size: 17 residues. Germline-derived CDR1 and CDR2 are MGHDK and SYGVNS. Trimming cost V 5 bases and J 2 bases; bases outside gene matches: 13. The CDR3 DNA reads TGTGCCAGCAGTAGTGACCGATGGGACAGGGAAACCTACGAGCAGTACTTC. It translates to CASSSDRWDRETYEQYF.

The chain couples TRBV10-3 to TRBJ2-2; 9 bases fit TRBD2. Germline values: CDR1 ENHRY, CDR2 SYGVKD. The CDR3 runs 15 residues. Trimming cost V 1 base and J 4 bases; bases outside gene matches: 1. The CDR3 region has the DNA TGTGCCATCAGTGAGTTACTAGCGGGCACCGGGGAGCTGTTTTTT. Translating it yields CAISELLAGTGELFF.

The chain is built from TRBV11-1 and TRBJ2-2; D not resolved. The CDR3 loop spans 13 amino acids. Germline V lookup: CDR1 SGHAT, CDR2 FQDESV (reference sequence). Trimming left V 5 bases short and J 6 bases short, with 10 bases between. The CDR3 loop reads CASSPQSAGELFF. As DNA, the CDR3 is TGTGCCAGCAGCCCCCAGTCAGCCGGGGAGCTGTTTTTT. Variable domain in full (rest from reference TRBV11-1 and TRBJ2-2): EAEVAQSPRYKITEKSQAVAFWCDPISGHATLYWYRQILGQGPELLVQFQDESVVDDSQLPKDRFSAERLKGVDSTLKIQPAELGDSAMYLCASSPQSAGELFFGEGSRLTVL.

The chain links TRBV5-1 to TRBJ1-5; D call uncertain. V dropped 4 bases and J dropped 6 bases, with 23 bases sitting between them. In germline, CDR1 is SGHRS, CDR2 YFSETQ. There are 17 residues in the CDR3. In DNA, the CDR3 is TGCGCCAGCAGCCCGGTACCTGACATCGGGAGGGCTCAGCCCCAGCATTTT. This gives the protein CASSPVPDIGRAQPQHF.

The chain couples TRBV19 to TRBJ2-7, with 9 bases matching TRBD1. V lost 10 bases to trimming and J lost 6 bases; unmatched junction nucleotides: 10. The CDR3 is made up of 13 amino acids. Germline CDR1 LNHDA, CDR2 SQIVND (reference sequence). In nucleotides, the CDR3 is TGTGCCACGAGAATCGGGACAGGGACCGAGCAGTACTTC. This encodes CATRIGTGTEQYF.

This clone was detected a few times. The rearrangement joins TRBV19 to TRBJ2-2; D not resolved. Germline values: CDR1 LNHDA, CDR2 SQIVND (reference sequence). V was cut by 0 bases and J by 1 base, with 9 bases left in between. This CDR3 region has 16 residues. For the CDR3, the DNA is TGTGCCAGTAGTATAGATCTTCGTGGGAACACCGGGGAGCTGTTTTTT. Protein product: CASSIDLRGNTGELFF.

This clone rates as large. As DNA, the CDR3 is TGTGCCAGCAGTATACGCCCGACAGATTTCGACTATGGCTACACCTTC. Its protein product is CASSIRPTDFDYGYTF. The V call is TRBV28, the J call TRBJ1-2, with D possibly being TRBD1 (5 bases). Trimming shortened V by 5 bases and J by 3 bases, and 19 bases separated the two germline ends. In germline, CDR1 is MDHEN, CDR2 SYDVKM. The CDR3 spans 16 residues.

CDR3 in DNA: TGTGCCAGCCGGGACAGGGGTTCCTCCTACGAGCAGTACTTC. This gives the protein CASRDRGSSYEQYF. The genes are TRBV11-1 and TRBJ2-7; the match to TRBD1 covers 10 bases. This CDR3 has 14 amino acids. V shed 8 bases and J 0 bases; nucleotides not matched to a gene: 4. Germline V gene sequence: CDR1 SGHAT, CDR2 FQDESV (reference sequence).

This clone appeared a few times. The chain uses TRBV7-9 and TRBJ1-2; D is uncertain. The CDR3 length is 13 residues. Germline V gene lookup returns CDR1 SEHNR and CDR2 FQNEAQ (reference sequence). V shed 1 base and J shed 2 bases, with 5 bases lying between them. CDR3 sequence: CASSLVRNYGYTF. CDR3 DNA: TGTGCCAGCAGCTTAGTCCGGAACTATGGCTACACCTTC.